Listed below are T cell receptor beta chains from one sample, sequenced in a study of blood T cell repertoires in COVID-19. Libraries were prepared by immunoSEQ multiplex PCR; TCRdb keeps only in-frame clonotypes and omits some of them. The top ten hold approximately 0.99% of the sample, which has over 150,000 clones, roughly 84% seen once. The sample comprised peripheral blood. These receptor sequences come from a middle-aged man with acute or convalescent COVID-19. Both conserved end residues are part of each CDR3. Each record gives: clone size, J gene, V gene, D gene, CDR3 protein, CDR3 DNA. D genes are given only for firm matches. Where a row states a size, it is once, few, many or the class of an expanded clone; other rows omit it.

once	TRBJ1-1	TRBV19	.	CASSLQISTEAFF	TGTGCCAGTAGTCTTCAGATTTCCACTGAAGCTTTCTTT
few	TRBJ1-2	TRBV4-1	.	CASSRTDSYGYTF	TGCGCCAGCAGCCGCACCGACTCTTATGGCTACACCTTC
few	TRBJ1-1	TRBV6-5	TRBD1	CATCGQEHTEAFF	TGTGCCACCTGCGGACAGGAGCACACTGAAGCTTTCTTT
.	TRBJ1-1	TRBV25-1	.	CASSGDHLGDTEAFF	TGTGCCAGCAGTGGGGATCACCTCGGGGACACTGAAGCTTTCTTT
.	TRBJ1-2	TRBV6-2/TRBV6-3	TRBD1	CASSPAGTDGYTF	TGTGCCAGCAGCCCAGCCGGGACAGATGGCTACACCTTC
.	TRBJ1-6	TRBV9	.	CASSAPTVGPNSPLHF	TGTGCCAGCAGCGCCCCGACAGTGGGGCCTAATTCACCCCTCCACTTT
.	TRBJ2-5	TRBV6-1	TRBD2	CASSGGLAGRQETQYF	TGTGCCAGCAGTGGTGGACTAGCGGGGCGTCAAGAGACCCAGTACTTC
.	TRBJ1-1	TRBV20-1	.	CSASPGDGAFF	TGCAGTGCGAGCCCGGGGGACGGGGCTTTCTTT
.	TRBJ2-3	TRBV2	TRBD2	CASSVSGGSPSTDTQYF	TGTGCCAGCAGTGTAAGCGGGGGGTCACCAAGCACAGATACGCAGTATTTT
.	TRBJ1-2	TRBV7-2	TRBD1	CASSLAGTGLYGYTF	TGTGCCAGCAGCTTAGCCGGGACAGGACTCTATGGCTACACCTTC
.	TRBJ2-7	TRBV5-1	TRBD1	CASSVQGASSYEQYF	TGCGCCAGCAGCGTACAGGGGGCGTCCTCCTACGAGCAGTACTTC
once	TRBJ1-2	TRBV5-1	.	CASSPEMWVANGYTF	TGCGCCAGCAGCCCGGAAATGTGGGTAGCAAATGGCTACACCTTC
.	TRBJ2-1	TRBV19	TRBD2	CASSIMASGGPPYNEQFF	TGTGCCAGTAGTATAATGGCGAGCGGGGGGCCTCCCTACAATGAGCAGTTCTTC